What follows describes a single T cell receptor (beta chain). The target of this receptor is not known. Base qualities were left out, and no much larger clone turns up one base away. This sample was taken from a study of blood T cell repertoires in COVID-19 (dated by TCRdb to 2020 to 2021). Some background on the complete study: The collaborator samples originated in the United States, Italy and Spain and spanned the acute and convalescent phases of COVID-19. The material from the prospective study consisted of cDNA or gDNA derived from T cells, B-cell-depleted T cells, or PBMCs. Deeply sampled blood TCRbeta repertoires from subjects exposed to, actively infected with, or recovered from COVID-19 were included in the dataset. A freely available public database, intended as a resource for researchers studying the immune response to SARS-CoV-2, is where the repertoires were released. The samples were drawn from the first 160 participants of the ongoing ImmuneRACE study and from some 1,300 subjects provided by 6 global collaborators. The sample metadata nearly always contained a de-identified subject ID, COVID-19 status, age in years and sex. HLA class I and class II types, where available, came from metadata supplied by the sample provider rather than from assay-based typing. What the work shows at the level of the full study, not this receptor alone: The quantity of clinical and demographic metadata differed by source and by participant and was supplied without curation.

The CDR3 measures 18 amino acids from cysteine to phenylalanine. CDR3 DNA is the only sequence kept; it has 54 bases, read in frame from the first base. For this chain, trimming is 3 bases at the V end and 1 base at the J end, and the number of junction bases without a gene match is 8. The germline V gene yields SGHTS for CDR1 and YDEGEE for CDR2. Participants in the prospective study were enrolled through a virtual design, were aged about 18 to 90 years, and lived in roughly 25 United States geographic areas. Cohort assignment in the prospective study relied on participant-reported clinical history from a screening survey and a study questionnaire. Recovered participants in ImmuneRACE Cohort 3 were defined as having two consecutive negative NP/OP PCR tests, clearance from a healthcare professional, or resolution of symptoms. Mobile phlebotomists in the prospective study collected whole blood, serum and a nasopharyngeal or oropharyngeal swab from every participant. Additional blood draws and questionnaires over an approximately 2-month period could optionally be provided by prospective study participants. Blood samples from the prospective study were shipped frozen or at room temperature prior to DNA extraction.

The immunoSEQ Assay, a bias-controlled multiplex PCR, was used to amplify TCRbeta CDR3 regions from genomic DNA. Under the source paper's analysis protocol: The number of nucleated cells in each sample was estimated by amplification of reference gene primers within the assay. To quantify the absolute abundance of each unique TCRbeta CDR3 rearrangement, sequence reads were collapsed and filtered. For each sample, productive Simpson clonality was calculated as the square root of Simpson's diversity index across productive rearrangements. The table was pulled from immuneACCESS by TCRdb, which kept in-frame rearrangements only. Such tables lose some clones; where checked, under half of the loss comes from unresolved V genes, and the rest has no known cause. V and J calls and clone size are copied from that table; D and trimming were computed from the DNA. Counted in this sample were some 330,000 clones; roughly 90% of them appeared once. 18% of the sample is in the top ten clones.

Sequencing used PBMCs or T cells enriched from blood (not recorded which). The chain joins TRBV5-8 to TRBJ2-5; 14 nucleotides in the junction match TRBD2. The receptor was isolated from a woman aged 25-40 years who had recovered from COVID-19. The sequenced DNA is TGTGCCAGCAGCTCCGGACTAGCGGGGGGACCACTCCAAGAGACCCAGTACTTC. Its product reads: CASSSGLAGGPLQETQYF.